This T cell receptor (beta chain) is from a study of cytomegalovirus exposure and HLA in healthy donors. The PCR was carried out with 60 Vbeta primers and 13 Jbeta primers. In the authors' workflow: An analysis performed later counted 72 million or so unique TCR beta chains (roughly 11 million of them shared). TCRdb keeps only in-frame clones here, not all; method: immunoSEQ multiplex PCR. V, J and clone size derive from that table, while D and trimming were established from the DNA sequence. Its listing shows 170,000 or so clones. Note on this clone: Its antigen is not identified.

V shed 5 bases, J shed 0 bases, and the junction held 6 bases outside the gene matches. CDR3 length: 15 residues. The germline V gene has CDR1 WSHSY and CDR2 SAAADI. Study conclusions and caveats: Among the sequence variants, a highly shared cluster was likely an artifact of sequencing. A later analysis linked fewer than 20,000 TCR beta sequences to HLA alleles at 0.05 false discovery rate.

This rearrangement joins TRBV10-2 to TRBJ2-7, with 8 bases that match TRBD1. This TCR derives from a man aged 25-45 years in good health and CMV-seronegative. The source material was PBMCs. CDR3 nucleotides: TGCGCCAGCAGTTCAGGGGGCCCGATCTCCTACGAGCAGTACTTC. Amino acids: CASSSGGPISYEQYF.